These 13 T cell receptor beta chains share one sample of origin, sequenced in a study of shared clonotypes between healthy human individuals. The assay was immunoSEQ multiplex PCR, and TCRdb's table has in-frame clones only and misses some. The profile shows millions of clones, around 95% of them singletons. Material: naive CD4+ T cells sorted from blood. The subset is: CD45RA+ positively selected. The receptor source for this set is a man between 18 and 35 years old in good health.

This sequence joins TRBV19 and TRBJ1-3; D unresolved. V lost 8 bases, J lost 0 bases, and 8 bases lay in between. The CDR3 has 13 residues. Germline CDR1 and CDR2: LNHDA and SQIVND (reference sequence). The CDR3, as DNA: TGTGCCAGTCGAGTATACTCTGGAAACACCATATATTTT. Protein: CASRVYSGNTIYF. The full variable domain, its missing parts supplied by reference TRBV19 and TRBJ1-3, is DGGITQSPKYLFRKEGQNVTLSCEQNLNHDAMYWYRQDPGQGLRLIYYSQIVNDFQKGDIAEGYSVSREKKESFPLTVTSAQKNPTAFYLCASRVYSGNTIYFGEGSWLTVV.

V gene TRBV29-1 combines with J gene TRBJ2-7; perhaps TRBD1 as D (7 bases). V gave up 6 bases and J gave up 3 bases, with 15 bases separating them. Germline V gives CDR1 SQVTM, CDR2 ANQGSEA. This CDR3 has 13 residues. The CDR3 protein is CSVEGAGGYEQYF. The DNA for the CDR3 is TGCAGCGTGGAGGGGGCAGGGGGCTACGAGCAGTACTTC.

CDR3 region: CASRVAGGTLSTDTQYF. The CDR3 DNA sequence: TGTGCCAGCAGGGTAGCGGGAGGGACCTTATCCACAGATACGCAGTATTTT. This chain connects TRBV11-2 to TRBJ2-3; 11 bases map to TRBD2. Germline trimming cut 6 bases from V and 2 bases from J; bases unmatched to any gene: 10. Germline loops: CDR1 SGHAT, CDR2 FQNNGV. CDR3 length: 17 residues.

The chain combines TRBV6-5 with TRBJ2-7; 7 bases line up with TRBD2. Germline V gene sequence: CDR1 MNHEY, CDR2 SVGAGI. J gave up 0 bases and V 10 bases, and 3 bases lay outside the gene matches. CDR3 length equals 12 residues. For the CDR3, the DNA is TGTGCCACCTCTAGCGGCTCCTACGAGCAGTACTTC. Residues: CATSSGSYEQYF.

This chain uses TRBV5-6 with TRBJ2-2; D remains unclear. The CDR3 sequence is 15 residues long. Trimming removed 1 base from V and 5 bases from J, with 12 bases in between. The germline gives CDR1 SGHDT, CDR2 YYEEEE. DNA for the CDR3: TGTGCCAGCAGCTTGTGGTTGGCTCTGACCGGGGAGCTGTTTTTT. This codes for CASSLWLALTGELFF.

The chain carries TRBV4-1 and TRBJ2-7; a possible D gene is TRBD1 (5 bases). Trimming pared 0 bases from V and 5 bases from J, leaving 11 bases between. Germline CDR1 MGHRA, CDR2 YSYEKL. This CDR3 is 14 amino acids long. The CDR3 loop is CASSQEWTSHEQYF. The CDR3 nucleotides read TGCGCCAGCAGCCAAGAATGGACATCTCACGAGCAGTACTTC.

The chain carries TRBV7-9 and TRBJ2-5; 7 bases line up with TRBD1. This CDR3 is 16 amino acids long. Trimming at V came to 6 bases and at J to 2 bases, leaving 12 bases not matched to a gene. Germline V CDR1 and CDR2: SEHNR, FQNEAQ (reference sequence). The CDR3 sequence is CASRRIQGTGQETQYF. DNA of the CDR3: TGTGCCAGCAGGCGTATACAGGGGACGGGTCAAGAGACCCAGTACTTC.

The chain carries TRBV28 and TRBJ2-3; a weak D match, TRBD1 (6 bases). The CDR3 extends over 14 amino acids. V gave up 8 bases and J gave up 1 base, with 13 bases separating them. CDR1 is MDHEN and CDR2 is SYDVKM in the germline V gene. In DNA form, the CDR3 reads TGTGCCAGCGAAGAGGCAGGGGGCACAGATACGCAGTATTTT. This encodes CASEEAGGTDTQYF.

Worth noting for this clone: The same CDR3 also results from other DNA sequences found in this sample. The chain recombines TRBV9 with TRBJ2-3, with TRBD2 matching over 11 bases. The CDR3 has 17 amino acids. CDR1 and CDR2 from the germline V gene are SGDLS and YYNGEE. V lost 0 bases and J lost 0; bases outside the gene matches: 3. Here the CDR3 reads CASSVGTSGLSTDTQYF. The CDR3 nucleotides read TGTGCCAGCAGCGTAGGGACTAGCGGGCTAAGCACAGATACGCAGTATTTT.

The J gene is TRBJ2-7, the V gene TRBV10-3; the D gene is possibly TRBD1 (6 bases). V dropped 4 bases and J dropped 3 bases, with 10 bases sitting between them. From germline, CDR1 is ENHRY and CDR2 SYGVKD. The CDR3 extends over 13 amino acids. This CDR3 reads CAISGDRNYEQYF. Here the CDR3 DNA reads TGTGCCATCAGTGGTGACAGGAACTACGAGCAGTACTTC.

The V and J genes are TRBV5-8 and TRBJ1-4; D is ambiguous. Germline loops: CDR1 SGHTS, CDR2 YDEGEE. This CDR3 has 16 residues. V was cut by 4 bases and J by 3 bases, with 16 bases left in between. The CDR3 nucleotides read TGTGCCAGCAGCCCCGGAGGGATCTCGGCTAATGAAAAACTGTTTTTT. It codes for CASSPGGISANEKLFF. The variable domain in full, completed from reference TRBV5-8 and TRBJ1-4, reads EAGVTQSPTHLIKTRGQQATLRCSPISGHTSVYWYQQALGLGLQFLLWYDEGEERNRGNFPPRFSGRQFPNYSSELNVNALELEDSALYLCASSPGGISANEKLFFGSGTQLSVL.

Of note for this clone: One junction end does not reproduce the germline sequence, and a read error may be involved. This chain connects TRBV7-7 to TRBJ2-1; D unresolved. The CDR3 sequence is 13 residues long. Germline CDR1 is SSHAT and CDR2 is FNYEAQ (reference sequence). CDR3 sequence reads: CASSLESTNEQFF. DNA for the CDR3: TGTGCTAGCAGCTTAGAGTCCACCAATGAGCAGTTCTTC.

The chain links TRBV9 to TRBJ1-2; D is possibly TRBD1 (6 bases). The CDR3 is made up of 15 amino acids. Trimming took off 3 bases at V and 2 bases at J, with 14 bases between the two ends. Germline CDR1 SGDLS, CDR2 YYNGEE. The CDR3 spells CASSGQALLNYGYTF. The DNA for the CDR3 is TGTGCCAGCAGCGGACAGGCCCTCTTAAACTATGGCTACACCTTC.